This TCR beta chain was sequenced during a study of cytomegalovirus exposure and HLA in healthy donors. Study conclusions and caveats: Generally TCR sequences proved uncommon, though certain public TCRs appeared in numerous donors. In an earlier analysis, about 87% or about 30%: the productive usage of most TCR beta V segments.

PCR involved 60 Vbeta and 13 Jbeta primers. Clones were read by immunoSEQ multiplex PCR, and TCRdb kept only the in-frame ones, dropping some. This listing includes nearly 200,000 clones. As regards this clone: What it binds is unknown.

The CDR3 consists of 13 residues. J was trimmed by 2 bases and V by 6 bases; bases with no gene match: 3. The germline CDR1 and CDR2 sequences are MNHEY and SMNVEV (reference sequence). The material sequenced was PBMCs. The J gene is TRBJ2-5, the V gene TRBV27; 7 positions agree with TRBD1. This clonotype was sampled from a boy between 10 and 17 years old in good health and CMV-seronegative. The DNA for the CDR3 is TGTGCCAGCAGGACAGGGTTGCAAGAGACCCAGTACTTC. Its protein product is CASRTGLQETQYF.